This T cell receptor beta chain comes out of a study of CD8+ T cells in alopecia areata. For the study at large: Those patients who were treated received oral tofacitinib, which was given at 5 to 10 mg twice daily for moderate-to-severe alopecia areata. Broader study findings: Elevated clonality characterized lesional scalp relative to normal scalp, particularly in alopecia totalis/universalis.

The CDR3 loop spans 16 amino acids. Germline CDR1 MDHEN, CDR2 SYDVKM. Trimming left V 2 bases short and J 5 bases short, with 19 bases between. Isolated RNA was reverse transcribed into cDNA used as the sequencing template. TCRdb keeps only in-frame clones here, not all; method: immunoSEQ multiplex PCR. The sample yields 95,000 to 100,000 clones, more than 55% seen once. Described treatment: oral pan-JAK inhibitor, 5-10 mg twice daily. The sorting of PBMCs gave CD4+ and CD8+ T cells. On this clone itself: Its antigen is currently unknown. Other nucleotide sequences in the sample specify the same CDR3.

This receptor was identified in a human donor with alopecia areata. The chain is built from TRBV28 and TRBJ2-7; D is possibly TRBD1 or TRBD2 (5 bases each). The sample in question was CD8+ T cells sorted from blood, obtained at week 4, from a patient treated with tofacitinib. CDR3 protein: CASSLLDSGLYDEQYF. As DNA, the CDR3 is TGTGCCAGCAGTTTACTTGACTCGGGGCTTTATGACGAGCAGTACTTC.